This T cell receptor (beta chain) was captured by sequencing in a study of shared T cell receptors in the human thymus listed by TCRdb under 2021. About the investigation overall: The study examined how the human thymus generates shared, self-reactive T-cell receptor alpha chains.

Note on this clone: The antigen this receptor binds is unknown. Base quality data are lacking; no much larger clone is found one base away.

The method behind the library was the immunoSEQ multiplex PCR assay. TCRdb limited this immuneACCESS table to in-frame rearrangements with V and J called. A share of clones is missing; checked studies link under half to unresolved V genes, and the rest is unexplained. The sample has almost 550,000 clones on record, approximately 80% of them singletons. The ten largest clonotypes hold about 0.013% of the sample. Taken from cysteine to phenylalanine, the CDR3 has 19 residues. Just the 57-base CDR3 DNA is kept, in frame starting at base 1. These data were also reused for a study on human thymus T cells. In that second paper, the authors write: Immunologically healthy infants undergoing open corrective cardiac surgery for congenital heart defects in Finland were used as donors. Thymus tissue was collected as surgical resects that were removed during corrective cardiac surgery. Biased V and J gene segment usage appeared to be present in both thymic and peripheral blood repertoires. Highly overlapping thymic TCR repertoires among unrelated individuals were reported in the related research. The study described the TCR alpha and beta repertoires in about eight infant thymus samples and a few matching peripheral blood samples. The cohort included more than five male and two female infants, with donor ages spanning 7 to 244 days. After being mechanically released from the tissue, thymocytes were kept at -70 degrees C in pellets of about 8.5-32 million cells. Genomic DNA was extracted from frozen cell pellets with a QIAsymphony instrument. TCRB and TCRAD loci were amplified from a standardized quantity of quality-controlled genomic DNA using the immunoSEQ multiplex PCR assay. The V(D)J region was spanned by amplicons of a length sufficient to cover the CDR3 and to identify V and J genes. Through the commercial immunoSEQ service, the amplicons were sequenced on an Illumina platform. Primer bias and sequencing errors were corrected as previously described, and TCRAD and TCRB were defined on the basis of the IMGT database. The repertoires were analysed using immunoSEQ Analyzer 3.0 and VDJTools for basic statistics, V/J segment usage, diversity estimates, rarefaction and pairwise overlap. Chao1, ChaoE, Efron-Thisted, Shannon and inverse Simpson indices were used to estimate diversity, which was also estimated on datasets down-sampled to the smallest sample. Repertoire overlap was assessed by strict matching of CDR3 nucleotide sequence, V gene and J gene, and clustering was done by Jaccard-based multidimensional scaling. On average, thymus samples yielded approximately 780,000 unique TCRB clonotypes, whereas blood samples yielded around 88,000.

Sequencing was done on a sample of thymocytes. This sequence uses TRBV21-1 and TRBJ2-3; the D segment call TRBD1 is taken from the table without a DNA check. TRBV21-1 is given as a pseudogene. This clonotype was sampled from a boy under two years old with a congenital heart defect. Donor details come from another sample of the same person, matched by shared clones. The CDR3 has the sequence CASSPQDSGELGLDDTQYF. The nucleotide sequence reads TGTGCCAGCAGCCCCCAGGACAGTGGGGAGTTAGGGTTGGACGATACGCAGTATTTT.